This T cell receptor beta chain is drawn from a study of cytomegalovirus exposure and HLA in healthy donors. Study as a whole: In a later analysis, the 120 or so validation repertoires were reported to have used the same platform as the 600 to 800 first-cohort repertoires.

Regarding the study as a whole: Among the CMV-associated chains, three were confirmed in vitro as specific for CMV antigens. It was about 150 TCR beta chains that were listed as cytomegalovirus-associated. The tendency of first-cohort TCR clusters to co-occur in the 100 to 150 validation repertoires emerged from a later analysis.

A note on this clone: Its antigen is undetermined.

CDR3 size: 14 residues. Trimming removed 6 bases from V and 3 bases from J, with 12 bases in between. In germline, CDR1 is LNHDA, CDR2 SQIVND (reference sequence). Here immunoSEQ multiplex PCR was the method, and the copy in TCRdb shows in-frame clones only, minus some. The table records around 140,000 clones, about 94% of them present only once. Specimen: PBMCs. The chain carries TRBV19 and TRBJ2-1; TRBD2 might be the D (6 bases). This receptor was taken from a man aged 18 to 29 in good health and CMV-seropositive. CDR3 sequence reads: CASRVSGYYNEQFF. In DNA form, the CDR3 reads TGTGCCAGTAGAGTCAGCGGGTACTACAATGAGCAGTTCTTC. Full variable domain (outside the CDR3, taken from reference TRBV19 and TRBJ2-1): DGGITQSPKYLFRKEGQNVTLSCEQNLNHDAMYWYRQDPGQGLRLIYYSQIVNDFQKGDIAEGYSVSREKKESFPLTVTSAQKNPTAFYLCASRVSGYYNEQFFGPGTRLTVL.